These 5 T cell receptor beta chains share one sample of origin, sequenced in a study of blood T cells in healthy people across ages. The authors ran a second PCR of roughly 6 to 12 cycles using a sample-barcoded 5' primer and a J-beta primer mix. TCRdb ran MiXCR on the 5' RACE reads and lists one entry per CDR3 protein. The table has about a million distinct CDR3 sequences, about 51% seen once. Sequenced sample: blood. Every receptor here comes from a woman aged 60 to 75 in good health.

Comment on this clonotype: This clone may be a read error of a much larger clone one base away. The chain combines TRBV18 with TRBJ2-5; D is unclear. The CDR3 is 12 residues long. Germline V gene sequence: CDR1 KGHSH, CDR2 LQKENI. The CDR3 sequence is CASAPEGYGQYF. The CDR3 DNA reads TGTGCCAGCGCACCAGAAGGCTACGGGCAGTACTTC. The whole variable domain, remainder taken from reference TRBV18 and TRBJ2-5, is NAGVMQNPRHLVRRRGQEARLRCSPMKGHSHVYWYRQLPEEGLKFMVYLQKENIIDESGMPKERFSAEFPKEGPSILRIQQVVRGDSAAYFCASAPEGYGQYFGPGTRLLVL.

This clonotype was picked up one time. The chain combines TRBV6-1 with TRBJ2-5, with TRBD1 identical over 8 bases. Near its end, the DNA agrees better with TRBJ2-7, so the J call may be wrong. The germline gives CDR1 MNHNS, CDR2 SASEGT. The CDR3 totals 14 residues. This CDR3 reads CASSEAGRGREQYF. The CDR3 nucleotides read TGTGCCAGCAGTGAAGCGGGCAGGGGGCGCGAGCAGTACTTC.

CDR3 DNA: TGTGCCAGCAGCCCGAGACTAGCGGGAGGGCTGTACAATGAGCAGTTCTTC. Encoded protein: CASSPRLAGGLYNEQFF. This chain connects TRBV7-2 to TRBJ2-1, with 14 nucleotides matching TRBD2. CDR3 length equals 17 residues. The germline CDR1 and CDR2 sequences are SGHTA and FQGNSA. The junction had 7 bases not matched to a gene; V was cut back by 5 bases and J by 4 bases. Full variable domain (missing parts from reference TRBV7-2 and TRBJ2-1): GAGVSQSPSNKVTEKGKDVELRCDPISGHTALYWYRQSLGQGLEFLIYFQGNSAPDKSGLPSDRFSAERTGGSVSTLTIQRTQQEDSAVYLCASSPRLAGGLYNEQFFGPGTRLTVL.

The V and J genes are TRBV6-5 and TRBJ2-3, with TRBD2 matching 10 bases. Germline trimming cut 4 bases from V and 4 bases from J; bases unmatched to any gene: 11. This CDR3 comprises 17 residues. Germline CDR1 and CDR2: MNHEY and SVGAGI. The CDR3 sequence: CASSSPKLAGVPDTQYF. The CDR3 DNA is TGTGCCAGCAGTTCCCCAAAGCTAGCGGGAGTCCCAGATACGCAGTATTTT.

The genes are TRBV6-6 and TRBJ2-7; D gene ambiguous. V was trimmed by 6 bases and J by 3 bases, leaving 9 bases between them. There are 12 residues in the CDR3. Germline values: CDR1 MNHNY, CDR2 SVGAGI (reference sequence). The DNA of the CDR3 is TGTGCCAGCAGCAACAGCATCTACGAGCAGTACTTC. This gives the protein CASSNSIYEQYF.